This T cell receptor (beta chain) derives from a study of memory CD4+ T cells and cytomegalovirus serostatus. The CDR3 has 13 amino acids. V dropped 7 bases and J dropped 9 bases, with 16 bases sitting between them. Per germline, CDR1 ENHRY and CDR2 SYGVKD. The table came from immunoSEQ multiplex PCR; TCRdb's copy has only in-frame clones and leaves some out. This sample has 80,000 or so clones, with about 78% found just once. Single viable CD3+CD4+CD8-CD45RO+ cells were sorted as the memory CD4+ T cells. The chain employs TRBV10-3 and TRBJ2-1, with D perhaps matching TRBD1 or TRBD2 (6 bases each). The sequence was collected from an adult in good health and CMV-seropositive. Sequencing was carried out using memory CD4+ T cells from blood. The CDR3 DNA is TGTGCCATCACCGCGACAGGAGGGTTTGAGCAGTTCTTC. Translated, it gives CAITATGGFEQFF.